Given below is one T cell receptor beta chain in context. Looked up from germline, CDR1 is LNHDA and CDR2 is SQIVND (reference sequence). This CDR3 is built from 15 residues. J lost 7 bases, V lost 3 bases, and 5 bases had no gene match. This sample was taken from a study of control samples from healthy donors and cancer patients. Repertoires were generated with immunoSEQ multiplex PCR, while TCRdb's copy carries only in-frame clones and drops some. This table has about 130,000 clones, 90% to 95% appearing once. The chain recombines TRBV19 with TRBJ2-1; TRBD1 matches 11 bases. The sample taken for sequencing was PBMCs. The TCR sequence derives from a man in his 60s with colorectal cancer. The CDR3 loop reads CASSIDGQGANEQFF. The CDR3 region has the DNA TGTGCCAGTAGTATCGATGGACAGGGGGCAAATGAGCAGTTCTTC.